This TCR beta chain stems from a study of blood T cell repertoires in COVID-19. Study as a whole: In each case, the material was cDNA or gDNA derived from T cells, B-cell-depleted T cells, or PBMCs.

Participants' reported clinical history set cohort assignment. This clone was recorded once. This table comes from immunoSEQ multiplex PCR, and its TCRdb copy is limited to in-frame clones, with some not included. Among almost 400,000 clones listed, 89% were seen once. The CDR3 contains 13 residues. The germline CDR1 and CDR2 sequences are SGDLS and YYNGEE. The V end was cut by 6 bases, the J end by 14 bases, with 18 bases between. The sequence was collected from a woman younger than 45 who had recovered from COVID-19. This rearrangement joins TRBV9 to TRBJ1-6; possibly TRBD1 for D (6 bases). Material for sequencing was PBMCs or T cells enriched from blood (not recorded which). CDR3 in DNA: TGTGCCAGCAACCCGACTCCAGGGGAAGCCCTCCACTTT. Translated: CASNPTPGEALHF.